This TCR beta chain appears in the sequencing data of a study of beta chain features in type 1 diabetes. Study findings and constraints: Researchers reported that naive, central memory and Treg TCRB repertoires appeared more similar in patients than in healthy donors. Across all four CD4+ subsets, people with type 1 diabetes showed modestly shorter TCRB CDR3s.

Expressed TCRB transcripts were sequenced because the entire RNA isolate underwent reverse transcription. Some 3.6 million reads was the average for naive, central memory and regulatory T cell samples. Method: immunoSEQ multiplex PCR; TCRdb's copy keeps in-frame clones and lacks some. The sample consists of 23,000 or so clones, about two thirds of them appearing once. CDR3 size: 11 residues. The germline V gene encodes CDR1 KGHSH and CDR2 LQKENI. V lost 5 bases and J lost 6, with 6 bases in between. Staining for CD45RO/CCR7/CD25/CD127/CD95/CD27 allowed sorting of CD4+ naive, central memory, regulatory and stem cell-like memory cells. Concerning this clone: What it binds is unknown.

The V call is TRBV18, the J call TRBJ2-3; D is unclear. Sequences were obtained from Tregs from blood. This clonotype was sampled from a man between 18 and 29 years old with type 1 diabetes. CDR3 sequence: CASSVRDTQYF. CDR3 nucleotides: TGTGCCAGCTCAGTCCGGGATACGCAGTATTTT.